This T cell receptor beta chain stems from a study of blood T cell repertoires in COVID-19 (dated by TCRdb to about 2020). Regarding the study in general: Samples covering the acute and convalescent phases of COVID-19 were provided by collaborators in the United States, Italy and Spain. The material from the prospective study consisted of cDNA or gDNA derived from T cells, B-cell-depleted T cells, or PBMCs. The dataset comprised deeply sampled blood TCRbeta repertoires from subjects exposed to, actively infected with, or recovered from COVID-19. A freely available public database, intended as a resource for researchers studying the immune response to SARS-CoV-2, is where the repertoires were released. Samples were obtained from the ongoing ImmuneRACE study (first 160 participants) and from 1,200 or so subjects provided by 6 global collaborators. Nearly every sample came with metadata listing a de-identified subject ID, COVID-19 status, age in years and sex. Where available, HLA class I and class II types were obtained from metadata supplied by the sample provider rather than from assay-based typing. General study outcomes and caveats: The quantity of clinical and demographic metadata differed by source and by participant and was supplied without curation.

Each collaborating institution followed its own protocols to collect whole blood in K2EDTA tubes. Collaborator samples were shipped for TCRbeta analysis as frozen whole blood, isolated PBMCs, or DNA extracted from either sample type. The germline V gene (reference sequence) sets CDR1 to SEHNR and CDR2 to FQNEAQ. V was cut back by 5 bases and J by 4 bases, leaving a gap of 11 bases between them. The CDR3 starts with the cysteine, ends with the phenylalanine, and has 13 residues. Only the CDR3 DNA is retained, 39 bases long and in frame from the first base. TCRbeta CDR3 regions were amplified from genomic DNA using the immunoSEQ Assay, a bias-controlled multiplex PCR. The study's own analysis went as follows. The number of nucleated cells in each sample was estimated from the amplification of reference gene primers within the assay. Sequence reads were collapsed and filtered to measure the absolute abundance of every unique TCRbeta CDR3 rearrangement. For each sample, productive Simpson clonality was calculated by taking the square root of Simpson's diversity index across productive rearrangements. The immuneACCESS repertoire file appears here via TCRdb, limited to in-frame rearrangements. These files lack a portion of the clones; in checked studies, under half of the deficit traces to unresolved V genes, and the cause of the others is not known. The V and J calls and clone size come from that table; D and trimming were worked out from the DNA. The sample includes some 150,000 clones, with roughly 86% observed a single time. The ten largest clones add up to roughly 3.4% of the sample.

As concerns this clone: No antigen is known for it. Base quality data are lacking; no much larger clone is found one base away.

The sequence is built from TRBV7-9 and TRBJ1-2; perhaps TRBD1 is the D gene, with 6 bases matching. This sequence was found in a man in his sixties or seventies with acute or convalescent COVID-19. The sample comprised peripheral blood. At the DNA level, the sequence is TGTGCCAGCAGCCGCACAGGGCCCTATGGCTACACCTTC. Its product reads: CASSRTGPYGYTF.